This TCR beta chain was found in a study of T cell responses to AZD1222 COVID-19 vaccine. The wider study: Second-dose groups at about 4 or about 12 weeks were pooled. Whole-study findings and limits: At 160-218 and 743-854, vaccine-associated CD4 TCRs were dominant, and they spanned spike. Scientists sampled the repertoires only once the peak T cell response had passed.

On this clone itself: Its antigen is not known.

Sequencing was performed with immunoSEQ multiplex PCR; in TCRdb, only in-frame clones are kept and a portion is missing. This table has 120,000 to 150,000 clones, over 85% appearing once. The V end was cut by 3 bases, the J end by 6 bases, with 15 bases between. This CDR3 spans 14 amino acids. From germline, CDR1 is SGDLS and CDR2 YYNGEE. The receptor's source is an adult in good health. This specimen consisted of peripheral blood, obtained on day 0 of AZD1222 vaccination. The V and J genes are TRBV9 and TRBJ1-2; D unresolved. CDR3 sequence: CASSAPGRANGYTF. In DNA form, the CDR3 reads TGTGCCAGCAGCGCCCCGGGTAGGGCCAATGGCTACACCTTC.